Reported below is one T cell receptor (beta chain). Its cognate antigen is unknown. Libraries were prepared by immunoSEQ multiplex PCR; TCRdb keeps only in-frame clonotypes and omits some of them. The data show 73,000 or so clones, with roughly 90% seen just once and roughly 10% held by the top ten. This record belongs to a study of OX40 agonist ivuxolimab in advanced cancers. Study at large: Clinicians treated patients with ivuxolimab, an agonistic anti-OX40 (CD134) antibody. Study-wide results and limits: It was also the case that some nonresponders had low normalized T-cell clonal expansion.

The CDR3 contains 16 residues. The V gene's germline CDR1 is LNHNV and CDR2 YYDKDF (reference sequence). The V gene lost 2 bases and the J gene lost 0 bases, with 13 bases spanning the gap. This specimen was CD4+ or CD8+ T cells sorted from blood, taken in a trial of the OX40 agonist ivuxolimab. The sequence derives from an adult with an advanced solid tumor such as melanoma, head and neck, liver or kidney cancer. This chain links TRBV15 with TRBJ2-5, with D maybe TRBD1 (5 bases). CDR3 protein: CATSRPLTEDQETQYF. CDR3 coding DNA: TGTGCCACCAGCAGACCCTTGACAGAAGACCAAGAGACCCAGTACTTC.